A selection of T cell receptor beta chains follows, all from one sample in a study of blood T cell repertoires in COVID-19. TCRdb's table, derived via immunoSEQ multiplex PCR, lists solely in-frame clones and lacks some. In the table there are about 200,000 clones, about 90% of which are singletons. The sequenced material came from peripheral blood. These receptors were obtained from a woman aged 45-59 years with acute or convalescent COVID-19. Both conserved end residues are part of each CDR3. D genes are given only for firm matches. The size field is filled for only some rows; it gives once, few, many or a size class.

. TRBV4-3 TRBD1 CASSPGTGGYSNQPQHF
. TRBV5-1 TRBD1 CASSLGTGKAFF
. TRBV4-2 . CASSQAERTTSGTEAFF
. TRBV4-1 . CASSQEVQGGWREQYF
. TRBV9 . CASSDRQANTGELFF
. TRBV20-1 . CSAHKIDEQYF
. TRBV25-1 . CASSWGGPPETQYF
. TRBV29-1 . CSVGWGDGTQYF
few TRBV7-9 . CASSPRGDYEQYF
. TRBV10-2 . CASSEHSTEAFF
. TRBV9 . CASSVGTPDSSYNSPLHF
. TRBV12-3/TRBV12-4 TRBD1 CASTSGQGGYTF
. TRBV3-1/TRBV3-2 . CASVILGGADYGYTF
. TRBV19 . CASSMLARVLGQPQHF
. TRBV7-2 . CASSLSGLKYNEQFF
. TRBV6-2/TRBV6-3 . CASSISYNEQFF
. TRBV5-1 TRBD2 CASSLVVSGGATDEQFF
. TRBV7-3 . CASSLQQNTGELFF
. TRBV12-3/TRBV12-4 . CASSLAGGYGYTF
. TRBV2 TRBD1 CASSGNNRGGQPQHF
. TRBV14 TRBD1 CASSHLGQGAPGYTF
. TRBV18 . CASSRQRAYEQYF
. TRBV7-8 TRBD2 CASSSGTSGGTGELFF
. TRBV19 . CASSYSLYSNQPQHF
. TRBV5-6 TRBD1 CASRRQGSYGYTF
. TRBV3-1/TRBV3-2 TRBD1 CASSQYGQGATGYTF